Reported below is one TCR beta chain. Original analysis: Amplification with reference gene primers provided the estimates of nucleated cell counts. Assay: immunoSEQ multiplex PCR; the TCRdb copy retains only in-frame clones and omits some. V and J calls and clone size are given by that table; D and trimming were obtained from the DNA. Of about 220,000 clones listed, over 60% are singletons. The data originate from a study of blood T cell repertoires in COVID-19. Study context: COVID-19 samples collected from the United States, Italy and Spain covered acute and convalescent phases. PBMCs, B-cell-depleted T cells, or T cells provided the cDNA or gDNA that made up the material.

The clonotype was recovered from a woman aged 70-85 years with acute or convalescent COVID-19. The sequenced material came from peripheral blood.

CDR3 nucleotides: TGTGCCAGCAGCGCAACTAGCGGGGGTTGGGAGACCCAGTACTTC. It codes for CASSATSGGWETQYF. J is TRBJ2-5 and V is TRBV7-2, with TRBD2 identical over 11 bases. The germline CDR1 and CDR2 sequences are SGHTA and FQGNSA. V was pared by 5 bases and J by 5 bases, with 7 bases of the junction left unmatched. This CDR3 contains 15 residues.